This T cell receptor beta chain was captured by sequencing in a study of regulatory T cells in long-lasting Graves disease. The CDR3 has 14 residues. With 4 bases removed from V and 2 bases from J, the gap between germline ends came to 8 bases. Germline CDR1 reads MNHEY; CDR2 reads SMNVEV (reference sequence). Noted time point: newly diagnosed GD, antithyroid drugs for less than 3 months. The TCR library used RNA extracted from PBMCs. Whole-study findings and limits: Lower TCR diversity characterized persistent Graves' patients relative to newly diagnosed patients.

Comments on this clonotype: Its antigen remains unidentified.

The authors built TCR beta libraries using iRepertoire HTBI primers and Arm-PCR of CDR3 regions. TCRdb recomputed calls from the multiplex PCR reads with MiXCR, one row per CDR3 protein. The sample has hundreds of thousands of distinct CDR3 sequences, approximately 15% seen once. The sample was also reused in another study, on T cells in Graves' hyperthyroidism and ophthalmopathy.

The clonotype originates from a woman in her 40s with Graves disease. The material was peripheral blood mononuclear cells (PBMCs), obtained at new diagnosis, from a patient treated with antithyroid drugs. This sequence joins TRBV27 and TRBJ2-2, with D uncertain. CDR3 sequence: CASSWGPNTGELFF. CDR3 bases: TGTGCCAGCAGTTGGGGTCCCAACACCGGGGAGCTGTTTTTT.